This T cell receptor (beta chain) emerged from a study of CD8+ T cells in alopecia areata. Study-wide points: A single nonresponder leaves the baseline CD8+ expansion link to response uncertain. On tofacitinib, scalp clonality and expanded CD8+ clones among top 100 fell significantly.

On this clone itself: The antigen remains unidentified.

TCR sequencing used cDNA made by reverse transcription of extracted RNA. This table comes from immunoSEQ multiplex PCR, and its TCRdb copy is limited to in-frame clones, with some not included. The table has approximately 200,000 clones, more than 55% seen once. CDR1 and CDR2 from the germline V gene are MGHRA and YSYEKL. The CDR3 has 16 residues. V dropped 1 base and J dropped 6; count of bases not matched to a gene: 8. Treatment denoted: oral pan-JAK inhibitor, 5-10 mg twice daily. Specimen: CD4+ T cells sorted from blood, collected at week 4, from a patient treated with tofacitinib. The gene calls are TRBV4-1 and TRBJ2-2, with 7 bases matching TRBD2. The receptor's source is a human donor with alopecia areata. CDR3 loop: CASSQVTGGGPGELFF. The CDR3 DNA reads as TGCGCCAGCAGCCAAGTAACGGGAGGTGGCCCCGGGGAGCTGTTTTTT.